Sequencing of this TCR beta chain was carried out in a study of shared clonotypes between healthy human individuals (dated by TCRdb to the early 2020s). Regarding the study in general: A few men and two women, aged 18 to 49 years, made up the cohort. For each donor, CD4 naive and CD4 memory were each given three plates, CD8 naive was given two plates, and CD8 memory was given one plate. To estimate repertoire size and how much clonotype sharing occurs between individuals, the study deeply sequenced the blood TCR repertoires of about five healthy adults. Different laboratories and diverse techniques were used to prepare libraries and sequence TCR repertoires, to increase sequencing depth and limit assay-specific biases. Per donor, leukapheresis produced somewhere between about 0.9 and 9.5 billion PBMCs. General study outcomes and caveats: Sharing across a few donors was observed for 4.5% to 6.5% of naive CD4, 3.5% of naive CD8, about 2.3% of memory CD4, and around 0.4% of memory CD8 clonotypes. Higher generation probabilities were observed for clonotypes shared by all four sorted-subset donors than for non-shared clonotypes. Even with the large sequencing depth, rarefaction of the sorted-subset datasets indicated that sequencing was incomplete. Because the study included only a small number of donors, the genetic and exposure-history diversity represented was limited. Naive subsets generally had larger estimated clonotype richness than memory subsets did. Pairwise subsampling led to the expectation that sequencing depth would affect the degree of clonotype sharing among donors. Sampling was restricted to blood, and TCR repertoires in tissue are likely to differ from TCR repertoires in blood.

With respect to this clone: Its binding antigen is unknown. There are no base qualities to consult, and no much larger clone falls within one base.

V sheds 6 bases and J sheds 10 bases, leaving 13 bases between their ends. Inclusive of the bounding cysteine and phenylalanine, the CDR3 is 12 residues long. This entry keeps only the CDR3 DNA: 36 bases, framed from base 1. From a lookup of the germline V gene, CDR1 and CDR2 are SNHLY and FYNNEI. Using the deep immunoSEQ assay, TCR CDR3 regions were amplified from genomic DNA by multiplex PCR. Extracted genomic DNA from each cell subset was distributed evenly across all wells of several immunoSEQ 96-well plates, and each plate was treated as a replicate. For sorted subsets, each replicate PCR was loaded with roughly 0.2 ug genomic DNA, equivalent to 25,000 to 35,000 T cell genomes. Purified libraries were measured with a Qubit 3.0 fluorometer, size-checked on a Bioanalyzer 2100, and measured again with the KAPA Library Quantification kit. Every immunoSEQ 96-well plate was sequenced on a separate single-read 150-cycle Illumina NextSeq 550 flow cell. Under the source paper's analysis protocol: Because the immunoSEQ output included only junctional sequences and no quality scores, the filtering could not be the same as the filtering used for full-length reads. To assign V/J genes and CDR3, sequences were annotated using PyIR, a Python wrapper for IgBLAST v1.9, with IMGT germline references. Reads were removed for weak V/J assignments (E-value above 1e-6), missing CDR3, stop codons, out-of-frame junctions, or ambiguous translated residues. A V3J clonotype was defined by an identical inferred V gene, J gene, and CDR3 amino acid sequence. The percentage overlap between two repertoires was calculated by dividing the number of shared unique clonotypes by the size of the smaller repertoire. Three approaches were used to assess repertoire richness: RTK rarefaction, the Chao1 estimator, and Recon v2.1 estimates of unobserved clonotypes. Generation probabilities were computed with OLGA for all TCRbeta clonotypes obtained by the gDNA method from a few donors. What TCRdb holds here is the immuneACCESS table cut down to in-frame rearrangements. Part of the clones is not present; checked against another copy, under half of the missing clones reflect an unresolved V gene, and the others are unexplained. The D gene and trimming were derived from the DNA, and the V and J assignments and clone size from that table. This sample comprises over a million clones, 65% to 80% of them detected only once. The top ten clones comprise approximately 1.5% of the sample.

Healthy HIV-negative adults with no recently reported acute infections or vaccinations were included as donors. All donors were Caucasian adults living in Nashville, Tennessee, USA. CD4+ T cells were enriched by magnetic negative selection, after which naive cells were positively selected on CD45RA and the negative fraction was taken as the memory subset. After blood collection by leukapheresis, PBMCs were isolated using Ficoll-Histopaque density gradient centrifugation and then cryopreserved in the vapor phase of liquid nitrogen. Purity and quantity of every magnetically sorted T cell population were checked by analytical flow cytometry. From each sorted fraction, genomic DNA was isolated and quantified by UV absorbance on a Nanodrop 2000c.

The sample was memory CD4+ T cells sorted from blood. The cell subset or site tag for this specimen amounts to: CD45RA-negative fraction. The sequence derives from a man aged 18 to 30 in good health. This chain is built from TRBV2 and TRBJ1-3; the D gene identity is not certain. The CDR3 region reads CASSQLQRTIYF. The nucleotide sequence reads TGTGCCAGCAGCCAGTTACAGAGGACCATATATTTT.